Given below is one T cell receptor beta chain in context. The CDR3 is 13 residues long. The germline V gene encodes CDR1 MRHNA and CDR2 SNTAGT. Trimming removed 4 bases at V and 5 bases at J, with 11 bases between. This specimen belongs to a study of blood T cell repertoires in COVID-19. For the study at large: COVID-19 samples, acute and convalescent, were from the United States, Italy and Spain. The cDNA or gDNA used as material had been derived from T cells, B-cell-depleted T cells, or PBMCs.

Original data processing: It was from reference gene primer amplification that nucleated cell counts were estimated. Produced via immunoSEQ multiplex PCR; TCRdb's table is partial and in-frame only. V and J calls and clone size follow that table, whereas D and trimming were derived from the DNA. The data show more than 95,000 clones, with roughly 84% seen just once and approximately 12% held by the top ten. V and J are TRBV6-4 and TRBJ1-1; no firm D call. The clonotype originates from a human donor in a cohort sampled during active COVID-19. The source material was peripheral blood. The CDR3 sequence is CASSVGLRTEAFF. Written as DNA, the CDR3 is TGTGCCAGCAGTGTTGGCCTCAGAACTGAAGCTTTCTTT.